The clone carrying this T cell receptor beta chain was recorded a few times. Its specificity is not known. This record belongs to a study of cytomegalovirus exposure and HLA in healthy donors. Study-wide findings and caveats: Among TCR beta chains, those listed as cytomegalovirus-associated numbered about 150. Among the sequence variants, a highly shared cluster was likely an artifact of sequencing.

Primers included in the PCR were 60 Vbeta and 13 Jbeta primers. Original processing methods: A later analysis tallied 75 million to 80 million unique TCR beta chains, approximately 11 million of them shared. The protocol was immunoSEQ multiplex PCR, while the TCRdb copy is restricted to in-frame clones and leaves out a portion. The V and J calls and clone size were taken over from that table, and D and trimming were inferred from the DNA. The sample has 120,000 to 150,000 clones; roughly three quarters are singletons. The CDR3 spans 16 residues. In germline, CDR1 is MNHNS, CDR2 SASEGT. J lost 3 bases, V lost 1 base, and 6 bases had no gene match.

The specimen sequenced was PBMCs. The receptor was derived from a man aged 60 to 75 in good health and CMV-seronegative. The rearrangement links TRBV6-1 to TRBJ2-5; 9 bases match TRBD2. The DNA for the CDR3 is TGTGCCAGCAGTGAAGGACTAGCGGTAGGAGAAGAGACCCAGTACTTC. It specifies CASSEGLAVGEETQYF.